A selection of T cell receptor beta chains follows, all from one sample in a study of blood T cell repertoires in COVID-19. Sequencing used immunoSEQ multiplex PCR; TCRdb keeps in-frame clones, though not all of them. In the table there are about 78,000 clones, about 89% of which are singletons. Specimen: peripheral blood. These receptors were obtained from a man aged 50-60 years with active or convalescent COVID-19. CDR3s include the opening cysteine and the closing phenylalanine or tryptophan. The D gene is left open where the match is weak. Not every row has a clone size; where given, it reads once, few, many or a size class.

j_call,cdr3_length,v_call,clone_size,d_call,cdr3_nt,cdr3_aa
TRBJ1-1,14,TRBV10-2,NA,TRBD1,TGCGCCAGCAGTGAGAGGGACAGGGAGACTGAAGCTTTCTTT,CASSERDRETEAFF
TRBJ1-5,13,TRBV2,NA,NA,TGTGCCAGCAGTGATGCAGGGATGCAGCCCCAGCATTTT,CASSDAGMQPQHF
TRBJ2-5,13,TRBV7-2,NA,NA,TGTGCCAGCAGCGCGGGACCCCTAAGGGGCCAGTACTTC,CASSAGPLRGQYF
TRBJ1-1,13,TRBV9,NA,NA,TGTGCCAGCAGCGTCGAGATAAACACTGAAGCTTTCTTT,CASSVEINTEAFF
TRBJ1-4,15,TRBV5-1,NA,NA,TGCGCCAGCAGCAGCGGGCTAGCGGCTAATGAAAAACTGTTTTTT,CASSSGLAANEKLFF
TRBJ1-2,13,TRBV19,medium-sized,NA,TGTGCCAGTAGTATGCAGGCCAACTATGGCTACACCTTC,CASSMQANYGYTF
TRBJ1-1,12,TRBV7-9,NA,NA,TGTGCCAGCAGCTTAAGACGACAGACGGCTTTCTTT,CASSLRRQTAFF
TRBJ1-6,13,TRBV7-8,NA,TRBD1,TGTGCCAGCAGCGAAACAGGGGGTGCCCCCCTCCACTTT,CASSETGGAPLHF
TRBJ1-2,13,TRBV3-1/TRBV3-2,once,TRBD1,TGTGCCAGCAGACGAGACAGGGACAACGGCTACACCTTC,CASRRDRDNGYTF
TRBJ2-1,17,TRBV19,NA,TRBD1,TGTGCCAGTAGTCCAGGACAGGGGGCGGCCGTCTCCCCTGAGCAGTTCTTC,CASSPGQGAAVSPEQFF